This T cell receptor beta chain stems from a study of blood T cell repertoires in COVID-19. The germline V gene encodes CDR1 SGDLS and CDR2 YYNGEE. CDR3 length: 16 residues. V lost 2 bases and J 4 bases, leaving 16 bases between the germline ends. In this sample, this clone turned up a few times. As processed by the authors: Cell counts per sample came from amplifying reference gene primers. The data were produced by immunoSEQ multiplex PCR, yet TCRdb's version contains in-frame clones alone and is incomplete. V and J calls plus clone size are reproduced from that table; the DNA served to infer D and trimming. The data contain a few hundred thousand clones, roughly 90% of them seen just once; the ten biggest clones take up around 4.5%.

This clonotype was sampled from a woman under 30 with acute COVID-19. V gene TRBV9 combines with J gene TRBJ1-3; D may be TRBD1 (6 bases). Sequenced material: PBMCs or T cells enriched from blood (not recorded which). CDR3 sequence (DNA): TGTGCCAGCAGCGTTCTTTGGGACATCGCCGGAAACACCATATATTTT. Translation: CASSVLWDIAGNTIYF.